These T cell receptor beta chains were read from a single sample in a study of Tregs in tolerant kidney transplant recipients. Produced via immunoSEQ multiplex PCR; TCRdb's table is partial and in-frame only. Here the sample spans roughly 99,000 clones, 90% to 95% being singletons. This material consisted of CD4+ T cells from blood, taken before the transplant. These receptors all come from a human donor who received a combined kidney and bone marrow transplant. Both conserved end residues are part of each CDR3. A D gene is named only where the DNA matches it firmly. The size field is filled for only some rows; it gives once, few, many or a size class.

D gene	J gene	V gene	CDR3 length	clone size	CDR3 DNA	CDR3 protein
.	TRBJ1-4	TRBV4-1	14	.	TGCGCCAGCAGCCTGACAGGCCTGAGTGAAAAACTGTTTTTT	CASSLTGLSEKLFF
TRBD2	TRBJ2-3	TRBV11-3	16	few	TGTGCCAGCAGCTCTGGGACTAGCGGGCCTCAAGATACGCAGTATTTT	CASSSGTSGPQDTQYF
TRBD2	TRBJ2-3	TRBV9	15	.	TGTGCCAGCAGCGTAGCCCGGACTAGCTTAGATACGCAGTATTTT	CASSVARTSLDTQYF
.	TRBJ2-7	TRBV11-2	15	.	TGTGCCAGCAGCTTAGCGGGACACTCCTTCTACGAGCAGTACTTC	CASSLAGHSFYEQYF
TRBD2	TRBJ2-1	TRBV18	15	.	TGTGCCAGCTCCCCCGGGACTAGAAGTGGCAATGAGCAGTTCTTC	CASSPGTRSGNEQFF
.	TRBJ2-7	TRBV18	14	once	TGTGCCAGCTCACCGCGGGAAGGCCCCTACGAGCAGTACTTC	CASSPREGPYEQYF
TRBD2	TRBJ2-5	TRBV18	15	.	TGTGCCAGCTCGTCTGGACTAGCGGACCAAGAGACCCAGTACTTC	CASSSGLADQETQYF
.	TRBJ2-2	TRBV14	17	.	TGTGCCAGCAGCCAAGATCAGAGCTACATAGCACCCGGGGAGCTGTTTTTT	CASSQDQSYIAPGELFF
.	TRBJ2-5	TRBV6-5	14	once	TGTGCCAGCAGTTACCAAGACCGGGGGGAGACCCAGTACTTC	CASSYQDRGETQYF
TRBD1	TRBJ1-2	TRBV15	15	.	TGTGCCACCAGCATTAAGAGGGACAGCCTCTATGGCTACACCTTC	CATSIKRDSLYGYTF
.	TRBJ1-1	TRBV5-1	16	.	TGCGCCAGCAGCCGACAAAACAGGTTCATGAACACTGAAGCTTTCTTT	CASSRQNRFMNTEAFF
.	TRBJ2-1	TRBV4-3	15	.	TGCGCCAGCCGACTCGGACTCCACTCCTACAATGAGCAGTTCTTC	CASRLGLHSYNEQFF
TRBD1	TRBJ2-5	TRBV11-3	14	.	TGTGCCAGCAGCTCAAGGACAGGGGATGTAACCCAGTACTTC	CASSSRTGDVTQYF
TRBD1	TRBJ2-2	TRBV5-1	14	.	TGCGCCAGCGGCGACAGGGATCAACCGGGGAAGCTGTTTTTT	CASGDRDQPGKLFF
.	TRBJ2-1	TRBV7-3	18	.	TGTGCCAGCAGCCACAGGTCGGTTGGACAGGGAGGGGACAATGAGCAGTTCTTC	CASSHRSVGQGGDNEQFF
TRBD2	TRBJ2-3	TRBV5-1	16	.	TGCGCCAGCAGCTTGGGTTTAGCGGGGGGCGCAGATACGCAGTATTTT	CASSLGLAGGADTQYF
.	TRBJ2-7	TRBV11-2	15	once	TGTGCCAGCAGCCCCCCATTAGCGCTCTCCTACGAGCAGTACTTC	CASSPPLALSYEQYF
TRBD1	TRBJ2-5	TRBV11-3	16	.	TGTGCCAGCAGCCGACAGGGTGCTGGGCTACAAGAGACCCAGTACTTC	CASSRQGAGLQETQYF
TRBD1	TRBJ1-2	TRBV9	13	.	TGTGCCAGCAGCCAGGGACAGACCTATGGCTACACCTTC	CASSQGQTYGYTF
TRBD2	TRBJ2-3	TRBV5-1	15	.	TGCGCCAGCAGCCAAAAGACTAGCATCCCAGATACGCAGTATTTT	CASSQKTSIPDTQYF
.	TRBJ1-3	TRBV5-1	14	.	TGCGCCAGCAGCTTGGCAGGTACTGGAAACACCATATATTTT	CASSLAGTGNTIYF
TRBD1	TRBJ1-1	TRBV7-2	17	.	TGTGCCAGCAGCTTAGGCTTCCTAACAGGGGGCAAAGGTGAAGCTTTCTTT	CASSLGFLTGGKGEAFF
.	TRBJ1-2	TRBV28	15	.	TGTGCCAGCAGTTTACCCAGGGGAAGATTGGGTGGCTACACCTTC	CASSLPRGRLGGYTF
.	TRBJ2-5	TRBV9	14	.	TGTGCCAGCAGCGTAGATGGCGGGCGGGAGACCCAGTACTTC	CASSVDGGRETQYF
TRBD1	TRBJ1-4	TRBV7-2	15	.	TGTGCCAGCAGCTCCAGGACAGGGGTTGGAGAAAAACTGTTTTTT	CASSSRTGVGEKLFF
.	TRBJ1-2	TRBV7-2	15	.	TGTGCCAGCAGCCGAAGACAGGCTATGAGCTATGGCTACACCTTC	CASSRRQAMSYGYTF
.	TRBJ2-3	TRBV9	14	.	TGTGCCAGCAGCGTAGGATTAGTAACAGATACGCAGTATTTT	CASSVGLVTDTQYF
.	TRBJ2-3	TRBV5-1	16	.	TGCGCCAGCAGCTTGAAGGTGGGCCTTAGCACAGATACGCAGTATTTT	CASSLKVGLSTDTQYF
TRBD2	TRBJ2-1	TRBV6-6	14	.	TGTGCCAGCAAAGAAGCGGGATTGGGGAATGAGCAGTTCTTC	CASKEAGLGNEQFF
TRBD2	TRBJ2-1	TRBV7-2	14	.	TGTGCCAGCAGCCGCGGACTAGCGAAGGATGAGCAGTTCTTC	CASSRGLAKDEQFF
.	TRBJ1-3	TRBV7-2	15	.	TGTGCCAGCAGCTTAGAGGCGGGAAGAGGAAACACCATATATTTT	CASSLEAGRGNTIYF
.	TRBJ1-2	TRBV7-9	13	.	TGTGCCAGCAGCTCCTGGGGGGGAGGTGGCTACACCTTC	CASSSWGGGGYTF
TRBD1	TRBJ1-6	TRBV2	19	.	TGTGCCAGCAGTGACCAGGGGACAGGGCTGAGCTCCTATAATTCCCCCCTCCACTTT	CASSDQGTGLSSYNSPLHF
TRBD2	TRBJ2-3	TRBV5-4	15	.	TGTGCCAGCAGCTTCCTAGCGGGAGTTGCAGATACGCAGTATTTT	CASSFLAGVADTQYF
.	TRBJ1-6	TRBV7-2	17	.	TGTGCCAGCAGCCCACGTAGGCGCGGAGAACGGGGTTCACCCCTCCACTTT	CASSPRRRGERGSPLHF
TRBD1	TRBJ1-2	TRBV11-2	18	.	TGTGCCAGCAGCTTTCACGGGAGGGGGCGTCGTCTTCCCTATGGCTACACCTTC	CASSFHGRGRRLPYGYTF
TRBD1	TRBJ1-2	TRBV14	15	.	TGTGCCAGCAGCCAAGTCGGACAGGGCGACTATGGCTACACCTTC	CASSQVGQGDYGYTF
TRBD1	TRBJ2-1	TRBV9	15	.	TGTGCCAGCAGCGTAGAAGGGGACAGTTACAATGAGCAGTTCTTC	CASSVEGDSYNEQFF
.	TRBJ2-2	TRBV5-1	15	.	TGCGCCAGCAGCTTAGAGACATACGTCACCGGGGAGCTGTTTTTT	CASSLETYVTGELFF
TRBD1	TRBJ1-4	TRBV7-9	16	.	TGTGCCAGCAGCTTAAGGTTTGGGGACAGGGGAGGAAAACTGTTTTTT	CASSLRFGDRGGKLFF
.	TRBJ1-1	TRBV7-2	14	.	TGTGCCAGCAGTTACAGGGTGGGGAACACTGAAGCTTTCTTT	CASSYRVGNTEAFF
.	TRBJ1-2	TRBV11-3	13	.	TGTGCCAGCAGCCCCGGGAGCAACTATGGCTACACCTTC	CASSPGSNYGYTF
.	TRBJ2-2	TRBV5-4	13	.	TGTGCCAGCAGCCAACGAGGCACCGGGGAGCTGTTTTTT	CASSQRGTGELFF
.	TRBJ2-7	TRBV5-6	13	.	TGTGCCAGCAGCTTGCCGGTCTCCTACGAGCAGTACTTC	CASSLPVSYEQYF
TRBD1	TRBJ2-7	TRBV23-1	15	.	TGCGCCAGCAGTCAAGGGCCAGGGGGCTCCGACGAGCAGTACTTC	CASSQGPGGSDEQYF
.	TRBJ2-1	TRBV6-6	13	.	TGTGCCAGCAGTTACGAAGCGAACAATGAGCAGTTCTTC	CASSYEANNEQFF
TRBD1	TRBJ1-2	TRBV9	21	.	TGTGCCAGCAGCGTAGTGGTGAGGCTCCCGGGACAGGGATCTTCTAACTATGGCTACACCTTC	CASSVVVRLPGQGSSNYGYTF
TRBD2	TRBJ2-2	TRBV9	15	.	TGTGCCAGCAGCGGATCGGGGAGGGCCTCCGGGGAGCTGTTTTTT	CASSGSGRASGELFF
TRBD1	TRBJ1-1	TRBV29-1	15	.	TGCAGCGTTGATCGACCAGGGGGCGCGAACACTGAAGCTTTCTTT	CSVDRPGGANTEAFF
TRBD1	TRBJ1-2	TRBV18	15	.	TGTGCCAGCTCGTTGGGACAGGGATACAACTATGGCTACACCTTC	CASSLGQGYNYGYTF
TRBD1	TRBJ2-7	TRBV27	17	.	TGTGCCAGCAGCCGCATCGGATGGGACAGGGCGCGGTACGAGCAGTACTTC	CASSRIGWDRARYEQYF
.	TRBJ2-7	TRBV5-1	14	.	TGCGCCAGCAGCTTGGTGCCAGGGGTTCGCGAGCAGTACTTC	CASSLVPGVREQYF
TRBD2	TRBJ2-1	TRBV6-6	16	.	TGTGCCAGCAGTACGGGACTAGCGGCGATCTACAATGAGCAGTTCTTC	CASSTGLAAIYNEQFF
.	TRBJ1-1	TRBV7-9	15	once	TGTGCCAGCAGCTTACGCTCTAGGGGGAACACTGAAGCTTTCTTT	CASSLRSRGNTEAFF
TRBD1	TRBJ2-2	TRBV6-4	14	.	TGTGCCAGCAGGAGGGGGCGGAACACCGGGGAGCTGTTTTTT	CASRRGRNTGELFF